What follows describes a single TCR beta chain. Its target is not known. The sample originates from a study of monozygotic twins with inflammatory bowel disease. Germline-derived CDR1 and CDR2 are DFQATT and SNEGSKA (reference sequence). The CDR3 is 15 residues long. Using the 5' RACE reads, TCRdb records one entry per CDR3 protein without DNA. This listing includes around 100,000 distinct CDR3 sequences. Study-wide results and limits: Diversity of TCRbeta measured by inverse Simpson was lower in IBD patients than in healthy co-twins. Healthy twins showed more clonotype sharing with others than IBD patients, especially patients with disease activity.

The clonotype originates from a human donor with ulcerative colitis or Crohn's disease, or a healthy co-twin of an affected twin (not recorded which). The sample was blood. V is TRBV20-1 and J is TRBJ2-2. Here the CDR3 reads CSARRSGKNTGELFF.